Listed here is a single T cell receptor beta chain. As yet, its antigen is unknown. The data derive from a study of T cell responses to AZD1222 COVID-19 vaccine. Assay: immunoSEQ multiplex PCR; the TCRdb copy retains only in-frame clones and omits some. Of about 100,000 clones listed, around 89% are singletons. Germline V gene sequence: CDR1 SNHLY, CDR2 FYNNEI. CDR3 length: 16 residues. The V segment lost 4 bases and the J segment 1 base; nucleotides outside the gene matches: 10. General observations from the study: Spike-specific TCR breadth and depth grew following two AZD1222 doses. Clonal diversity was possibly underestimated, and the donors were mostly white British, with more females. Spike regions recognized by vaccine-associated CD4 TCRs spanned the protein, led by 160-218 and 743-854.

Sequencing was performed on peripheral blood, taken 28 days after the second AZD1222 dose. The V and J genes are TRBV2 and TRBJ2-7; 7 nucleotides agree with TRBD1. The receptor's source is an adult who received the AZD1222 COVID-19 vaccine. The CDR3 nucleotides read TGTGCCAGCAGTGGGGGAACAGGGGCGGGTTCCTACGAGCAGTACTTC. Residues: CASSGGTGAGSYEQYF.